Listed below are T cell receptor beta chains from one sample, sequenced in a study of patients and donors after allogeneic stem cell transplantation. TCRdb reprocessed the RT-PCR reads via MiXCR and lists one record per CDR3 protein. The sample includes hundreds of thousands of distinct CDR3 sequences, 38% of them seen just once. The material sequenced was blood, either unsorted or a sorted T cell fraction (not recorded which). The receptors here all came from a human donor who was either an allogeneic HSCT recipient or a stem cell or donor lymphocyte infusion donor (not recorded which). It is not recorded whose cells these are; they may come from a transplant donor. Each CDR3 is given with its conserved first and last residue. A D gene is named only where the DNA matches it firmly. Size tells how often a clone was seen (once, few, many) or the class of an expanded clone, and some rows leave it out.

TRBJ2-7 | TRBV28 | few | . | CATLWGGPYEQYF | TGTGCCACCCTATGGGGGGGGCCCTACGAGCAGTACTTC
TRBJ1-1 | TRBV10-3 | few | TRBD1 | CAIRAGGTEAFF | TGTGCCATCAGGGCAGGGGGCACTGAAGCTTTCTTT
TRBJ2-3 | TRBV12-3/TRBV12-4 | few | . | CASSSSTKRTDTQYF | .
TRBJ2-1 | TRBV7-2 | . | . | CASIYYGRVEQFF | TGTGCCAGCATCTATTACGGCAGGGTTGAGCAGTTCTTC
TRBJ2-5 | TRBV6-6 | . | TRBD1 | CASSTTGTGGETQYF | TGTGCCAGCAGCACCACCGGGACAGGGGGGGAGACCCAGTACTTC
TRBJ1-1 | TRBV18 | . | . | CASSPLSPDSANTEAFF | TGTGCCAGCTCACCACTGTCCCCAGATAGTGCGAACACTGAAGCTTTCTTT
TRBJ2-7 | TRBV20-1 | . | TRBD1 | CSARRQGDEQYF | TGCAGTGCTAGACGACAGGGGGACGAGCAGTACTTC
TRBJ2-3 | TRBV5-1 | few | . | CASSLKIPDTQYF | TGCGCCAGCAGCTTGAAAATCCCAGATACGCAGTATTTT
TRBJ2-7 | TRBV9 | . | . | CASSVELAPPYEQYF | TGTGCCAGCAGCGTAGAGCTAGCTCCTCCCTACGAGCAGTACTTC
TRBJ2-2 | TRBV7-6 | . | . | CASSSINTGELFF | TGTGCCAGCAGCTCCATAAACACCGGGGAGCTGTTTTTT
TRBJ1-2 | TRBV9 | . | . | CASSVEVQTYYGYTF | TGTGCCAGCAGCGTAGAGGTCCAGACCTACTATGGCTACACCTTC
TRBJ1-6 | TRBV27 | . | . | CASSLSGTSALHF | TGTGCCAGCAGTTTAAGCGGGACGTCGGCCCTCCACTTT
TRBJ2-3 | TRBV20-1 | . | . | CSARDHRPTTDTQYF | TGCAGTGCTAGAGATCATCGGCCGACCACAGATACGCAGTATTTT
TRBJ1-3 | TRBV20-1 | . | . | CSARAYSSGNTIYF | TGCAGTGCTAGGGCTTATTCTTCTGGAAACACCATATATTTT
TRBJ2-5 | TRBV7-9 | . | . | CASSLQGRTEETQYF | TGTGCCAGCAGCTTACAGGGGCGCACTGAAGAGACCCAGTACTTC
TRBJ1-5 | TRBV20-1 | . | TRBD1 | CSARGQYNQPQHF | TGCAGTGCTAGGGGACAGTACAATCAGCCCCAGCATTTT
TRBJ2-6 | TRBV7-3 | few | . | CASSLRGSSGANVLTF | TGTGCCAGCAGCCTAAGAGGCAGCTCTGGGGCCAACGTCCTGACTTTC
TRBJ2-7 | TRBV12-3/TRBV12-4 | . | TRBD1 | CASSSTGPYEQYF | TGTGCCAGCAGCTCGACAGGGCCCTACGAGCAGTACTTC
TRBJ1-2 | TRBV27 | . | TRBD1 | CASSSTGNYGYTF | TGTGCCAGCAGTTCGACAGGGAACTATGGCTACACCTTC
TRBJ2-2 | TRBV18 | . | . | CASSPNNGLAGNTGELFF | TGTGCCAGCTCACCAAATAACGGACTGGCGGGGAACACCGGGGAGCTGTTTTTT
TRBJ1-6 | TRBV5-1 | few | . | CASSIARGPLHF | TGCGCCAGCAGCATCGCCCGGGGACCCCTCCACTTT
TRBJ1-2 | TRBV5-1 | . | . | CASSLASGAGVYGYTF | TGCGCCAGCAGCTTGGCCTCTGGGGCAGGGGTTTATGGCTACACCTTC
TRBJ1-5 | TRBV6-1 | . | . | CASSENPTGPQHF | TGTGCCAGCAGTGAAAACCCCACCGGCCCCCAGCATTTT
TRBJ1-4 | TRBV12-3/TRBV12-4 | . | . | CASSLWQWRNEKLFF | TGTGCCAGCAGTTTATGGCAGTGGCGGAATGAAAAACTGTTTTTT
TRBJ1-6 | TRBV4-2 | few | . | CASSQVRGGSPLHF | TGTGCCAGCAGCCAAGTGCGGGGTGGTTCACCCCTCCACTTT
TRBJ2-5 | TRBV18 | . | . | CASSPTLQSETQYF | TGTGCCAGCTCACCTACTCTACAGTCGGAGACCCAGTACTTC
TRBJ2-2 | TRBV12-3/TRBV12-4 | . | . | CASSLGSSNVGELFF | TGTGCCAGCAGTTTGGGGAGTTCAAACGTCGGGGAGCTGTTTTTT
TRBJ2-7 | TRBV27 | . | . | CASSSVERREYF | TGTGCCAGCAGTTCCGTGGAGCGGCGTGAGTACTTC
TRBJ2-3 | TRBV5-1 | . | TRBD2 | CASTVAGGADTQYF | TGCGCCAGCACGGTAGCGGGGGGCGCAGATACGCAGTATTTT
TRBJ1-1 | TRBV7-2 | . | TRBD1 | CASSLGGTGVLNTEAFF | TGTGCCAGCAGCTTAGGTGGGACAGGGGTTTTGAACACTGAAGCTTTCTTT
TRBJ1-4 | TRBV20-1 | . | . | CSALGGEKLFF | TGCAGTGCGCTAGGCGGCGAAAAACTGTTTTTT
TRBJ1-2 | TRBV5-1 | many | . | CASSLDSYGYTF | TGTGCCAGCAGCTTGGACAGCTATGGCTACACCTTC
TRBJ1-2 | TRBV12-3/TRBV12-4 | few | . | CASSQAWVGQGYTF | TGTGCCAGCAGCCAAGCGTGGGTCGGGCAGGGCTACACCTTC
TRBJ1-2 | TRBV5-1 | few | . | CASSGSNYGYTF | TGCGCCAGCAGTGGTAGTAACTATGGCTACACCTTC
TRBJ1-5 | TRBV7-9 | . | . | CASSRAGPYQPQHF | TGTGCCAGCAGCCGTGCGGGACCGTATCAGCCCCAGCATTTT
TRBJ2-7 | TRBV5-1 | . | TRBD1 | CASSSGQGREQYF | TGCGCCAGCAGCTCAGGACAGGGTCGAGAGCAGTACTTC
TRBJ1-2 | TRBV27 | . | TRBD1 | CASSLSGGLQGVNGYTF | TGTGCCAGCAGTTTATCGGGCGGTTTACAGGGGGTCAATGGCTACACCTTC
TRBJ2-5 | TRBV21-1 | . | . | CASSEPGQKEETQYF | TGTGCCAGCTCTGAACCGGGACAAAAAGAAGAGACCCAGTACTTC
TRBJ2-3 | TRBV5-1 | . | . | CASSLQESTDTQYF | TGCGCCAGCAGCTTGCAGGAAAGCACAGATACGCAGTATTTT
TRBJ1-2 | TRBV12-3/TRBV12-4 | . | . | CASNLQGPPGYYGYTF | TGTGCCAGCAACCTTCAGGGCCCCCCCGGATACTATGGCTACACCTTC
TRBJ1-1 | TRBV3-1 | few | . | CASSQEWTEAFF | TGTGCCAGCAGCCAAGAGTGGACCGAAGCTTTCTTT
TRBJ2-2 | TRBV4-2 | few | . | CATDRTTGELFF | TGTGCCACGGACAGAACCACCGGGGAGCTGTTTTTT
TRBJ1-1 | TRBV4-1 | . | . | CASSVQDMNTEAFF | TGCGCCAGCAGCGTACAGGACATGAACACTGAAGCTTTCTTT
TRBJ2-2 | TRBV28 | . | TRBD1 | CASSFLNRDRLQTGELFF | TGTGCCAGCAGTTTTCTAAACCGGGACAGACTCCAAACCGGGGAGCTGTTTTTT
TRBJ1-2 | TRBV6-2/TRBV6-3 | . | . | CASRHGGNYGYTF | TGTGCCAGCAGGCATGGGGGCAACTATGGCTACACCTTC
TRBJ2-1 | TRBV7-2 | few | TRBD1 | CASRQTGEKFF | TGTGCCAGCAGACAAACAGGGGAGAAGTTCTTC
TRBJ2-7 | TRBV28 | . | . | CASSLVGQDSSYEQYF | TGTGCCAGCAGTTTAGTGGGTCAGGATAGCTCCTACGAGCAGTACTTC
TRBJ1-5 | TRBV20-1 | few | . | CSARAGNQPQHF | TGCAGTGCTAGAGCCGGGAATCAGCCCCAGCATTTT
TRBJ1-1 | TRBV5-6 | . | . | CASSWRDTEAFF | TGTGCCAGCAGCTGGCGGGACACTGAAGCTTTCTTT
TRBJ1-1 | TRBV2 | . | . | CASSEAHRDNTEAFF | TGTGCCAGCAGTGAAGCGCACAGGGACAACACTGAAGCTTTCTTT
TRBJ1-5 | TRBV4-3 | . | TRBD1 | CASSTDRAQPQHF | TGCGCCAGCAGTACGGACAGGGCTCAGCCCCAGCATTTT
TRBJ1-2 | TRBV6-6 | few | . | CASSPSLNRPNYGYTF | TGTGCCAGCAGCCCATCCCTAAACAGGCCTAACTATGGCTACACCTTC
TRBJ2-1 | TRBV20-1 | . | . | CSASRPGGLEQFF | TGCAGTGCTAGTCGGCCAGGGGGACTCGAGCAGTTCTTC
TRBJ1-1 | TRBV4-3 | few | . | CASSQEPSRAWNTEAFF | TGCGCCAGCAGCCAAGAGCCGTCGAGGGCTTGGAACACTGAAGCTTTCTTT
TRBJ1-6 | TRBV15 | . | . | CATSRDVYNSPLHF | TGTGCCACCAGCAGAGACGTCTATAATTCACCCCTCCACTTT
TRBJ2-2 | TRBV2 | . | . | CASRPGSTGGELFF | TGTGCCAGCAGACCCGGGAGCACGGGCGGGGAGCTGTTTTTT
TRBJ1-1 | TRBV4-3 | . | . | CASSQDPRARVEAFF | TGCGCCAGCAGCCAAGACCCCCGGGCTCGGGTGGAAGCTTTCTTT